The clone carrying this TCR beta chain was observed once. The sample belongs to a study of cytomegalovirus exposure and HLA in healthy donors. The PCR made use of 60 Vbeta and 13 Jbeta primers. The assay was immunoSEQ multiplex PCR, and TCRdb's table has in-frame clones only and misses some. The sample has 150,000 or so clones, 60% to 80% seen once. The CDR3 runs to 13 residues. V shed 2 bases, J shed 0 bases, and the junction held 1 base outside the gene matches. From germline, CDR1 is SQVTM and CDR2 ANQGSEA. Sequences were obtained from PBMCs. The sequence was collected from a man aged 40-55 years in good health and CMV-seropositive. The chain employs TRBV29-1 and TRBJ2-7; 7 bases agree with TRBD2. CDR3 bases: TGCAGCGTTGAACTAGCGGACTCCTACGAGCAGTACTTC. This translates into CSVELADSYEQYF.